This T cell receptor (beta chain) originates from a study of cytomegalovirus exposure and HLA in healthy donors. Amplification used 60 Vbeta primers and 13 Jbeta primers. Data came from immunoSEQ multiplex PCR; TCRdb stores just in-frame clones and leaves some out. The sample consists of some 120,000 clones, 75% to 85% of them appearing once. V trimming: 5 bases; J trimming: 7 bases; junction bases outside the gene matches: 9. Germline assignment: CDR1 SEHNR and CDR2 FQNEAQ (reference sequence). The CDR3 is 14 residues long. The sample taken for sequencing was PBMCs. This chain links TRBV7-9 with TRBJ2-7; 9 bases line up with TRBD1. This TCR derives from a man in his forties in good health and CMV-seronegative. The CDR3 sequence: CASSLRDRVGEQYF. CDR3 bases: TGTGCCAGCAGCCTCCGGGACAGGGTTGGGGAGCAGTACTTC.